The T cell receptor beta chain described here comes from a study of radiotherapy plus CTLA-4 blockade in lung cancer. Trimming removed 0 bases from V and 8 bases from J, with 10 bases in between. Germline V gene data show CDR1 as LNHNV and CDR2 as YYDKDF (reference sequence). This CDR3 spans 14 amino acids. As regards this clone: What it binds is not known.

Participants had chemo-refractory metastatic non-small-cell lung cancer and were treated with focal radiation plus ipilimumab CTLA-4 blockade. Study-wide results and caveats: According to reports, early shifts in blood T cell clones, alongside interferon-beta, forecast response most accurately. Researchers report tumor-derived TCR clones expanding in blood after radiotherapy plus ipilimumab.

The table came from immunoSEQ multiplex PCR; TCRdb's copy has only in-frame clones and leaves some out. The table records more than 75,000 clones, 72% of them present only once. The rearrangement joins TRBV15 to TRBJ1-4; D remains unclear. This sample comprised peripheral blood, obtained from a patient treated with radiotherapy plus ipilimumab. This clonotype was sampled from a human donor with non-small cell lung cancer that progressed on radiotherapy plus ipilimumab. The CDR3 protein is CATSREGSHEKLFF. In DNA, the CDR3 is TGTGCCACCAGCAGAGAGGGCAGCCACGAAAAACTGTTTTTT.